This TCR beta chain was observed in a study of circulating and synovial CD4+ cells in juvenile arthritis. Whole-study results and caveats: Some such blood samples were as oligoclonal as synovium. Bulk blood CD4 samples held at least an order of magnitude more or fewer genomes than CPL. Compared with bulk blood, circulating pathogenic-like lymphocytes shared substantially more CDR3 sequences with synovial T cells.

Sequenced samples came from active juvenile idiopathic arthritis patients. Details on this clone: The antigen remains undetermined.

Per the germline V gene, CDR1 is SNHLY and CDR2 is FYNNEI. The V and J ends lost 5 bases and 6 bases, in that order; junction bases with no gene match: 7. The CDR3 length is 13 residues. Repertoires were generated with immunoSEQ multiplex PCR, while TCRdb's copy carries only in-frame clones and drops some. Here the sample spans about 1,300 clones, around 89% being singletons. The receptor's source is a human patient with juvenile idiopathic arthritis. Some clones in this sample may be carry-over from other donors' samples. The chain employs TRBV2 and TRBJ2-7, with TRBD2 matching over 7 bases. Sample: HLA-DR+ CD4+ T cells from blood. Subset indicated: circulating pathogenic-like lymphocytes, sorted as HLA-DR+CD14-CD3+CD4+CD25low/- blood T cells. The CDR3 nucleotides read TGTGCCAGCAGTCTGACTAGCTCAACCGAGCAGTACTTC. Translation: CASSLTSSTEQYF.